This T cell receptor beta chain derives from a study of T-cell memory formation after mild COVID-19. Study-level points and caveats: Contracting clones from day 15 to 85 had balanced CD4/CD8; later expanders favoured CD4+. Pre-infection memory carried some responding clones, suggesting that cross-reactive memory joined.

It was 5'RACE with constant-segment primers that produced the TCR alpha and TCR beta cDNA libraries, which carried sample barcodes and UMIs. MiXCR, run by TCRdb on the 5' RACE reads, gives a single entry per CDR3 protein. The sample records roughly 120,000 distinct CDR3 sequences, over 20% being singletons. This clonotype has more than one count but fewer than ten. What it binds is unknown. Material: PBMCs or a T cell subset sorted from them (not recorded which). The TCR sequence derives from a man aged 18 to 29 who had mild COVID-19 (a few samples of this study predate the infection). Cell type and time point are not known.

The CDR3 spells CASSLGSRAYEQYF. The CDR3 nucleotides are TGTGCCAGCAGTTTAGGTAGCCGGGCCTACGAGCAGTACTTC. The chain recombines TRBV27 with TRBJ2-7; D is uncertain. The CDR3 extends over 14 amino acids. The germline CDR1 and CDR2 sequences are MNHEY and SMNVEV (reference sequence). V lost 2 bases to trimming and J lost 2 bases, with 10 bases between them.